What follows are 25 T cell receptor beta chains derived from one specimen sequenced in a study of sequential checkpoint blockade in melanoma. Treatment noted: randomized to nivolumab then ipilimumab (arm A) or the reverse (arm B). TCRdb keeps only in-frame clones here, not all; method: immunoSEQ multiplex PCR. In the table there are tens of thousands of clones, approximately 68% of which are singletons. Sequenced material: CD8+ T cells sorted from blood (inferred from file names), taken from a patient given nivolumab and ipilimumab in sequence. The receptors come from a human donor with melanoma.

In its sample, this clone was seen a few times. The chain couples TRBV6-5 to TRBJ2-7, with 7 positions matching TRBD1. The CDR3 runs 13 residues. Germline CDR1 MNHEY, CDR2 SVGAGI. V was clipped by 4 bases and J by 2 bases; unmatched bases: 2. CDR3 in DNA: TGTGCCAGCAGTTGGACAGGTACCTACGAGCAGTACGTC. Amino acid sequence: CASSWTGTYEQYV.

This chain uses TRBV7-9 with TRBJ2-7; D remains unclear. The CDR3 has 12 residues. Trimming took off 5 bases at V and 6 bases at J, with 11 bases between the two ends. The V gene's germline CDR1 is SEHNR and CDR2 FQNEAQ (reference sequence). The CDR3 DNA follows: TGTGCCAGCAGCCTCACAGCCGGCGAGCAGTACTTC. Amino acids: CASSLTAGEQYF.

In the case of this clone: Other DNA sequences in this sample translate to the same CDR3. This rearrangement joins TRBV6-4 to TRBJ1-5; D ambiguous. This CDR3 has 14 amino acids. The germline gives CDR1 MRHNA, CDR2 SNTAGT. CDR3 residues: CASSPDWGNQPQHF. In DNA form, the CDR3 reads TGTGCTAGCTCTCCCGACTGGGGCAATCAGCCCCAGCATTTT.

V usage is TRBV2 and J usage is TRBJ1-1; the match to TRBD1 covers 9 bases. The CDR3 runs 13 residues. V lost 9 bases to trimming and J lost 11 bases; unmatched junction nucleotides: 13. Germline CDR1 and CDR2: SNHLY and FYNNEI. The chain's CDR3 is CARYSGQGVLAFF. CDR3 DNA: TGTGCCAGATACTCGGGACAGGGTGTTCTCGCTTTCTTT.

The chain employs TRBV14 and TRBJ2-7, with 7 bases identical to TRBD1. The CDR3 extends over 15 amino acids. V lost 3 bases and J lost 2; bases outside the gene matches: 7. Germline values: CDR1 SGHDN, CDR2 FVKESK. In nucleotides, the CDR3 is TGTGCCAGCAGCCAGACAGGGACCGCCCCCTACGAGCAGTACGTC. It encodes CASSQTGTAPYEQYV.

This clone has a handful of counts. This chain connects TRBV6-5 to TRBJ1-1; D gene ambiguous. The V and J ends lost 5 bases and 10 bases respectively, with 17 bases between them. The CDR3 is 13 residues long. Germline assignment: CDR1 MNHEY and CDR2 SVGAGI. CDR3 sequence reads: CASSEYRVRVAFF. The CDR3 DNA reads TGTGCCAGCAGTGAATATCGGGTACGGGTAGCTTTCTTT.

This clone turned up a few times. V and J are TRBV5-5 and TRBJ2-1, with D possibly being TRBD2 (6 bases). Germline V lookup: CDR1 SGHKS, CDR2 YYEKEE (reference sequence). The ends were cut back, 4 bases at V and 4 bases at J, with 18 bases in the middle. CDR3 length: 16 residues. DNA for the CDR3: TGTGCCAGCAGCGAACTAGCAGCACGAGGATACAATGAGCAGTTCTTC. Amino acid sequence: CASSELAARGYNEQFF.

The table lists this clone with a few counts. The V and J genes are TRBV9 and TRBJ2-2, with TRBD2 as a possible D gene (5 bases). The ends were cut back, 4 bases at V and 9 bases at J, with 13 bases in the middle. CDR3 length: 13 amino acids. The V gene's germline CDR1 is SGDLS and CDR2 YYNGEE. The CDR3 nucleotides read TGTGCCAGCAGCCCCGAGGGCGCCTGGGAGCTGTTTTTT. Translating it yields CASSPEGAWELFF.

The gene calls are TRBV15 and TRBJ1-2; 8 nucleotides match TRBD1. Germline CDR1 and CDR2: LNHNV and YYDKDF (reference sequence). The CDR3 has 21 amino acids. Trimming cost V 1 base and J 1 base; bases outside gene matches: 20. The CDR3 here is CATSRGWGWTGREMDNYGYTF. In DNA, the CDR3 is TGTGCCACCAGCAGAGGTTGGGGGTGGACAGGGCGAGAGATGGATAACTATGGCTACACCTTC. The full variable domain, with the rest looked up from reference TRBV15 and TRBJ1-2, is DAMVIQNPRYQVTQFGKPVTLSCSQTLNHNVMYWYQQKSSQAPKLLFHYYDKDFNNEADTPDNFQSRRPNTSFCFLDIRSPGLGDTAMYLCATSRGWGWTGREMDNYGYTFGSGTRLTVV.

Here the CDR3 DNA reads TGTGCCAGCAGTGCTAGGGGATCTGGAAACACCATATATTTT. Translated: CASSARGSGNTIYF. The V gene is TRBV6-5, the J gene TRBJ1-3; D might be TRBD1 (5 bases). CDR1 and CDR2 (germline): MNHEY, SVGAGI. V was cut by 5 bases and J by 1 base, with 9 bases left in between. This CDR3 has 14 residues.

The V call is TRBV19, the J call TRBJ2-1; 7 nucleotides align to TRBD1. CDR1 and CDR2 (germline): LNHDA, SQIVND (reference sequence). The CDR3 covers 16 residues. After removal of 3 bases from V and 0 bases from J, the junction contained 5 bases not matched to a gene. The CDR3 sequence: CASSISRQGSYNEQFF. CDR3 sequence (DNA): TGTGCCAGTAGTATTAGTAGACAGGGCTCCTACAATGAGCAGTTCTTC.

CDR3 sequence reads: CASSVGGGWETQYF. The CDR3 nucleotides are TGTGCCAGCAGCGTAGGTGGAGGTTGGGAGACCCAGTACTTC. This chain links TRBV9 with TRBJ2-5; D might be TRBD2 (5 bases). CDR1 is SGDLS, CDR2 YYNGEE, per germline. With 0 bases removed from V and 5 bases from J, the gap between germline ends came to 11 bases. The CDR3 runs 14 residues.

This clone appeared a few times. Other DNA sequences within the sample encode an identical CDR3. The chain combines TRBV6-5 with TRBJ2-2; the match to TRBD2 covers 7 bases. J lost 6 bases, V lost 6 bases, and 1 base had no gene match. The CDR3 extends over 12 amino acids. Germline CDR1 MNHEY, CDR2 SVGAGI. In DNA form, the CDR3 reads TGTGCCAGCAGGGGGGGGTCCGGGGAGCTGTTTTTT. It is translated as CASRGGSGELFF.

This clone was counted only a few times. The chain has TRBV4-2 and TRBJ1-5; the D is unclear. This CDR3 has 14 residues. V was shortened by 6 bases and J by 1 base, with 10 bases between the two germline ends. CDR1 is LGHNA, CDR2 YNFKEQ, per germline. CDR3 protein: CASRRLGSNQPQHF. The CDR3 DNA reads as TGTGCCAGCAGGCGGCTTGGGAGCAATCAGCCCCAGCATTTT.

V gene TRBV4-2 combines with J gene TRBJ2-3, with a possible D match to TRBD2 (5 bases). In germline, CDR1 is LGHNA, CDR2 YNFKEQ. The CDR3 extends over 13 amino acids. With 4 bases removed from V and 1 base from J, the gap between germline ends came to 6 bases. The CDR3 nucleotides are TGTGCCAGCAGCCCGAGGGGCACAGATACGCAGTATTTT. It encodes CASSPRGTDTQYF.

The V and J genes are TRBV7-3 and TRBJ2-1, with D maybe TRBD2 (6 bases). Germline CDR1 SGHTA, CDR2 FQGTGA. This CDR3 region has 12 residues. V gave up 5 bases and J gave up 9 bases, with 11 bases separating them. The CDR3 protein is CASSPRGSEQFF. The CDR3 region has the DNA TGTGCCAGCAGCCCGCGGGGAAGTGAGCAGTTCTTC.

The CDR3 DNA follows: TGTGCTAGTGGTAGCGGGGGGGTTTACAATGAGCAGTTCTTC. Translated: CASGSGGVYNEQFF. The V call is TRBV12-5, the J call TRBJ2-1, with 10 bases identical to TRBD2. With 5 bases clipped from V and 4 bases from J, the junction kept 2 bases outside the gene matches. Germline V lookup: CDR1 LGHNT, CDR2 FRNRAP. The CDR3 has 14 residues.

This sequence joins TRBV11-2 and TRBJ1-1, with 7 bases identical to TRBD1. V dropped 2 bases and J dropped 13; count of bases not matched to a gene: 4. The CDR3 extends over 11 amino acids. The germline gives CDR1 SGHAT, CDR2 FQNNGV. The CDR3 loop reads CASSLSQGVFF. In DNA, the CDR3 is TGTGCCAGCAGCTTAAGCCAGGGGGTTTTCTTT.

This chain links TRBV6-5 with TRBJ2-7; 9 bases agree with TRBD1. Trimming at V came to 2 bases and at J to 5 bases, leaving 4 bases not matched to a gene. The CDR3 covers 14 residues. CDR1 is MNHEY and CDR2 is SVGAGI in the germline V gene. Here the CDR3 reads CASSYRTGEDEQYF. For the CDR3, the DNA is TGTGCCAGCAGTTACAGGACAGGGGAGGACGAGCAGTACTTC.

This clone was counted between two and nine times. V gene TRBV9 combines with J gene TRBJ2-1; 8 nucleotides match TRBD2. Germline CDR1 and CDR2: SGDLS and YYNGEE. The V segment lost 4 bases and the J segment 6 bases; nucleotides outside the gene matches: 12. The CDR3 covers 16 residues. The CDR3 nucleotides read TGTGCCAGCAGCCCTCCGGGGGCGGGGGGCCCCAATGAGCAGTTCTTC. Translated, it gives CASSPPGAGGPNEQFF.

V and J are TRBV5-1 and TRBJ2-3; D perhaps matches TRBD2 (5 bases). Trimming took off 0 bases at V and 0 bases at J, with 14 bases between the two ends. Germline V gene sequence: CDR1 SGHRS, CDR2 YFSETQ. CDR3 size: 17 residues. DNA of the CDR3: TGCGCCAGCAGCTTGGGTGCCGGGGTGACTAGCACAGATACGCAGTATTTT. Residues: CASSLGAGVTSTDTQYF.

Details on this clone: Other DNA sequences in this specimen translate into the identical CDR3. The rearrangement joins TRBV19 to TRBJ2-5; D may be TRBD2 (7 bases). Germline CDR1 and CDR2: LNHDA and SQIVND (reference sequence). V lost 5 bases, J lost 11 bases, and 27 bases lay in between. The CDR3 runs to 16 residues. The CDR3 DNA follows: TGTGCCAGTAGTCCTGTGAGAGGGGGAGGGGAATGGGAGCAGTACTTC. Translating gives CASSPVRGGGEWEQYF.

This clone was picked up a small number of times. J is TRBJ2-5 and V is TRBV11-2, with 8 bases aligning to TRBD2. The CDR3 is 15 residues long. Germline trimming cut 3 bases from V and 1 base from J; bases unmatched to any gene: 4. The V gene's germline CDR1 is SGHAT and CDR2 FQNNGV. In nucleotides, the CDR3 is TGTGCCAGCAGCTTGGGCGGGGGGACCCAAGAGACCCAGTACTTC. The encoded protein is CASSLGGGTQETQYF.

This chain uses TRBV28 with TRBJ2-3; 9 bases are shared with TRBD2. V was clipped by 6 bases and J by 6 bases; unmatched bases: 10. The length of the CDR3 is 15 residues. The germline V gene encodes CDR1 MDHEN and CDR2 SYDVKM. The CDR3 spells CASSRRAGGADTQYF. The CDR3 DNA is TGTGCCAGCAGCCGACGGGCGGGGGGGGCTGATACGCAGTATTTT.

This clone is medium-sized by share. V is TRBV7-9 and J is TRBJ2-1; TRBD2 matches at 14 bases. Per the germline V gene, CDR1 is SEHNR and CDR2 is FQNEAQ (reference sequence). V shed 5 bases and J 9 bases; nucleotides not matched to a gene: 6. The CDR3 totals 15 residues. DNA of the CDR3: TGTGCCAGCAGCCCGCGGACTAGCGGGGGGTTTGAGCAGTTCTTC. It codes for CASSPRTSGGFEQFF.